The 19 T cell receptor beta chains listed next were all sequenced from one sample in a study of human T cells and chemical hapten exposure. TCRdb itself ran the RACE reads through MiXCR, one entry per CDR3 protein. In the table there are more than 80,000 distinct CDR3 sequences, about 7.5% of which are singletons. Time point: patch test 1, 2 weeks after DPC sensitization. Documented treatment: therapeutic diphenylcyclopropenone sensitization with weekly scalp DPC. The starting material was whole blood, obtained in connection with sensitization to the hapten diphenylcyclopropenone (DPC). These receptors were collected from a woman aged 25 to 39 with alopecia areata. Some clones in this sample may be carry-over from other donors' samples.

This chain connects TRBV2 to TRBJ2-2; 10 nucleotides match TRBD1. J was trimmed by 5 bases and V by 6 bases; bases with no gene match: 12. CDR3 length: 17 residues. The germline V gene encodes CDR1 SNHLY and CDR2 FYNNEI. As DNA, the CDR3 is TGTGCCAGCAGCCCCGGACAGGGGGGGACGTATACCGGGGAGCTGTTTTTT. It translates to CASSPGQGGTYTGELFF.

In its sample, this clonotype was seen many times. V gene TRBV10-3 combines with J gene TRBJ1-3; 7 bases map to TRBD1. This CDR3 comprises 15 residues. CDR1 is ENHRY, CDR2 SYGVKD, per germline. V lost 9 bases and J lost 2; bases outside the gene matches: 10. CDR3 region: CAIDQTGRTGNTIYF. In nucleotides, the CDR3 is TGTGCCATAGACCAGACAGGGAGGACTGGAAACACCATATATTTT.

Only a few counts were recorded for this clonotype. The rearrangement links TRBV12-3 or TRBV12-4 to TRBJ2-3; the D is unclear. The CDR3 is 11 amino acids. Trimming took 3 bases from V and 4 from J, leaving 2 bases between them. The CDR3 loop is CASSFSDTQYF. As DNA, the CDR3 is TGTGCCAGCAGTTTTTCAGATACGCAGTATTTT.

This clonotype was seen many times. The rearrangement joins TRBV7-9 to TRBJ1-1; no clear D gene. V lost 3 bases to trimming and J lost 2 bases, with 7 bases between them. CDR1 and CDR2 from the germline V gene are SEHNR and FQNEAQ (reference sequence). This CDR3 is 13 amino acids long. CDR3 DNA sequence: TGTGCCAGCAGCTTGTACGGCAACACTGAAGCTTTCTTT. Protein product: CASSLYGNTEAFF.

DNA of the CDR3: TGCAGTGCTAGAAGGGACAGGGGGCTTGGTGAAGCTTTCTTT. It specifies CSARRDRGLGEAFF. This chain links TRBV20-1 with TRBJ1-1, with 12 positions matching TRBD1. CDR3 length: 14 residues. V lost 2 bases, J lost 7 bases, and 5 bases stayed unmatched. CDR1 is DFQATT and CDR2 is SNEGSKA in the germline V gene (reference sequence).

This clonotype occurred many times. The chain recombines TRBV7-2 with TRBJ2-3, with 8 nucleotides matching TRBD2. This CDR3 spans 17 amino acids. CDR1 is SGHTA, CDR2 FQGNSA, per germline. V lost 5 bases, J lost 5 bases, and 15 bases stayed unmatched. CDR3 region: CASSQDRGLGFIDTQYF. The CDR3 coding sequence is TGTGCCAGCAGCCAAGATCGGGGACTAGGGTTTATAGATACGCAGTATTTT.

This clonotype was observed a few times. The rearrangement joins TRBV29-1 to TRBJ2-3, with D perhaps TRBD2 (6 bases). With 3 bases removed from V and 8 bases from J, the gap between germline ends came to 15 bases. Germline V lookup: CDR1 SQVTM, CDR2 ANQGSEA. CDR3 length: 13 amino acids. CDR3 sequence: CSVDRGTGGTQYF. For the CDR3, the DNA is TGCAGCGTTGATCGCGGGACCGGGGGTACGCAGTATTTT.

The gene calls are TRBV6-2 or TRBV6-3 and TRBJ2-3; D is perhaps TRBD2 (5 bases). From germline, CDR1 is MNHEY and CDR2 SVGEGT. The CDR3 is 15 residues long. V lost 6 bases and J lost 1, with 14 bases in between. CDR3 sequence: CASSPGLAGTDTQYF. CDR3 in DNA: TGTGCCAGCAGCCCTGGGCTAGCTGGCACAGATACGCAGTATTTT.

This clonotype was counted many times. The chain recombines TRBV5-5 with TRBJ2-3; maybe TRBD1 (6 bases). The CDR3 consists of 14 residues. Trimming took off 4 bases at V and 0 bases at J, with 9 bases between the two ends. Looked up from germline, CDR1 is SGHKS and CDR2 is YYEKEE (reference sequence). CDR3 loop: CASSTGQSTDTQYF. In nucleotides, the CDR3 is TGTGCCAGCAGCACCGGACAGAGCACAGATACGCAGTATTTT. Supplemented by reference TRBV5-5 and TRBJ2-3, the full variable domain reads DAGVTQSPTHLIKTRGQQVTLRCSPISGHKSVSWYQQVLGQGPQFIFQYYEKEERGRGNFPDRFSARQFPNYSSELNVNALLLGDSALYLCASSTGQSTDTQYFGPGTRLTVL.

This clonotype was observed at least ten times. This chain connects TRBV30 to TRBJ1-2; D gene ambiguous. This CDR3 contains 13 residues. CDR1 is GTSNPN, CDR2 SVGIG, per germline (reference sequence). V was clipped by 3 bases and J by 7 bases, with 15 bases between them. CDR3 in amino acids: CAWSEGRWSGYTF. In nucleotides, the CDR3 is TGTGCCTGGAGCGAAGGGAGGTGGTCTGGCTACACCTTC.

This clonotype occurred many times. The rearrangement links TRBV7-2 to TRBJ1-2; 8 bases map to TRBD1. The germline V gene encodes CDR1 SGHTA and CDR2 FQGNSA. The CDR3 runs 15 residues. Trimming cost V 1 base and J 5 bases; bases outside gene matches: 6. CDR3 sequence: CASSLVGQAQYGYTF. The DNA for the CDR3 is TGTGCCAGCAGCTTAGTGGGACAGGCCCAATATGGCTACACCTTC.

This clonotype has more than one count but fewer than ten. The chain links TRBV30 to TRBJ1-1; 9 nucleotides match TRBD1. V lost 2 bases and J lost 11; bases outside the gene matches: 6. The CDR3 totals 12 residues. The germline gives CDR1 GTSNPN, CDR2 SVGIG (reference sequence). The CDR3 region is CAWSPGQGWAFF. CDR3 sequence (DNA): TGTGCCTGGAGTCCGGGACAGGGTTGGGCTTTCTTT.

This clonotype was recorded at least ten times. The rearrangement uses TRBV12-3 or TRBV12-4 and TRBJ2-3, with 9 bases identical to TRBD2. This CDR3 has 17 amino acids. Germline trimming cut 5 bases from V and 3 bases from J; bases unmatched to any gene: 12. The CDR3 sequence: CASSRRGTSYSTDTQYF. The CDR3 coding sequence is TGTGCCAGCAGTAGAAGAGGGACTAGCTATAGTACAGATACGCAGTATTTT.

This clonotype has a count of ten or more. This chain uses TRBV6-5 with TRBJ2-3; D not certain. From germline, CDR1 is MNHEY and CDR2 SVGAGI. The CDR3 has 13 amino acids. Trimming took 0 bases from V and 4 from J, leaving 5 bases between them. CDR3 protein: CASSYSAADTQYF. CDR3 sequence (DNA): TGTGCCAGCAGTTACTCGGCGGCAGATACGCAGTATTTT.

This clonotype showed up many times. The chain links TRBV7-9 to TRBJ2-5; D ambiguous. Germline CDR1 is SEHNR and CDR2 is FQNEAQ (reference sequence). The V and J ends lost 4 bases and 0 bases respectively, with 15 bases between them. CDR3 length equals 16 residues. The CDR3 loop is CASSSHGRPYQETQYF. The CDR3 DNA sequence: TGTGCCAGCAGCTCCCACGGGCGACCTTACCAAGAGACCCAGTACTTC.

This chain uses TRBV29-1 with TRBJ1-1; the D is unclear. Between the trimmed V and J ends, which lost 5 bases and 4 bases, there was a span of 8 bases. The CDR3 loop spans 11 amino acids. The germline gives CDR1 SQVTM, CDR2 ANQGSEA. CDR3 DNA sequence: TGCAGCGTTTGGGGTATCACTGAAGCTTTCTTT. Residues: CSVWGITEAFF. Full variable domain (outside the CDR3, taken from reference TRBV29-1 and TRBJ1-1): SAVISQKPSRDICQRGTSLTIQCQVDSQVTMMFWYRQQPGQSLTLIATANQGSEATYESGFVIDKFPISRPNLTFSTLTVSNMSPEDSSIYLCSVWGITEAFFGQGTRLTVV.

This clonotype occurred many times. The chain is built from TRBV5-1 and TRBJ2-6, with a possible D match to TRBD1 (5 bases). This CDR3 comprises 16 residues. Trimming pared 4 bases from V and 0 bases from J, leaving 11 bases between. CDR1 SGHRS and CDR2 YFSETQ come from the germline V gene. This CDR3 is CASSAGHYSGANVLTF. CDR3 in DNA: TGCGCCAGCAGCGCCGGACACTACTCTGGGGCCAACGTCCTGACTTTC.

On this clonotype itself: A much larger clone differs by one base, so this may be a read error. This chain joins TRBV5-5 and TRBJ1-1; 8 bases agree with TRBD1. Germline CDR1 is SGHKS and CDR2 is YYEKEE (reference sequence). This CDR3 has 15 residues. The CDR3 DNA reads TGTGTCAGCAGCTTGAGACAGGGGATGAACACTGAAGCTTTCTTT. Translation: CVSSLRQGMNTEAFF.

This clonotype showed up just a few times. The rearrangement uses TRBV18 and TRBJ1-2; D is unclear. This CDR3 is 15 amino acids long. The germline V gene encodes CDR1 KGHSH and CDR2 LQKENI. V was cut by 2 bases and J by 0 bases, with 10 bases left in between. CDR3 sequence (DNA): TGTGCCAGCTCACCAGAGGCAGCGGCTAACTATGGCTACACCTTC. Its translation: CASSPEAAANYGYTF.